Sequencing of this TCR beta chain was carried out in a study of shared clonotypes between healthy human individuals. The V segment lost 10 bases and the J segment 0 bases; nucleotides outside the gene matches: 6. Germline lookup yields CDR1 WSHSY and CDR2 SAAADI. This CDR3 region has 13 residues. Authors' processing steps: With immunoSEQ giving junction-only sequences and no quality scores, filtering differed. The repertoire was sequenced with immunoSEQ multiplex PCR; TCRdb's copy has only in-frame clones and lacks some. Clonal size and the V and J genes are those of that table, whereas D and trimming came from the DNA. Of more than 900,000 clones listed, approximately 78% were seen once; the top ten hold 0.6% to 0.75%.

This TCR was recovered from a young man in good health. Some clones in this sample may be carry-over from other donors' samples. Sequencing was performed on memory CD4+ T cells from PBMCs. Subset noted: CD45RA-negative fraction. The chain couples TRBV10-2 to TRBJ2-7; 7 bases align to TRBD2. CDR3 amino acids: CATRDYSSYEQYF. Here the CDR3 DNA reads TGCGCCACTCGGGACTACAGCTCCTACGAGCAGTACTTC.